The 17 T cell receptor beta chains below were found in one sample sequenced in a study of post-analysis software for immune sequencing data. General study findings and limits: A handful of TRBV segments were significantly more frequent in patients than in controls. TRBV5-6, TRBV5-1 and TRBV20-1 were among these segments.

What these receptors recognize is not known. Prepared TCR beta cDNA libraries contained unique molecular identifiers. Each CDR3 protein gets one entry after TCRdb re-called the PCR reads with MiXCR. The table records more than 450,000 distinct CDR3 sequences, roughly 34% of them present only once. What was sequenced was blood. The receptors were sampled from a girl aged 2 to 17 with multiple sclerosis.

This clonotype has only a few counts. The V call is TRBV6-2 or TRBV6-3, the J call TRBJ2-3; D may correspond to TRBD1 or TRBD2 (5 bases each). The germline V gene encodes CDR1 MNHEY and CDR2 SVGEGT. This CDR3 comprises 13 residues. V was cut by 5 bases and J by 4 bases, with 10 bases left in between. The CDR3 loop reads CASSRDGADTQYF. The CDR3 DNA reads as TGTGCCAGCAGTCGGGACGGCGCAGATACGCAGTATTTT.

The chain couples TRBV7-8 to TRBJ2-1; a possible D gene is TRBD1 (6 bases). The CDR3 is 15 amino acids. The V end lost 5 bases, the J end lost 0 bases, and 11 bases lay between the germline ends. The germline gives CDR1 SGHVS, CDR2 FQNEAQ. This CDR3 is CASSLRTVSYNEQFF. For the CDR3, the DNA is TGTGCCAGCAGCCTACGGACAGTCTCCTACAATGAGCAGTTCTTC. Full variable domain (remainder filled in from reference TRBV7-8 and TRBJ2-1): GAGVSQSPRYKVAKRGQDVALRCDPISGHVSLFWYQQALGQGPEFLTYFQNEAQLDKSGLPSDRFFAERPEGSVSTLKIQRTQQEDSAVYLCASSLRTVSYNEQFFGPGTRLTVL.

This clonotype showed up just a few times. The chain recombines TRBV24-1 with TRBJ2-1; a possible D gene is TRBD2 (5 bases). Trimming pared 2 bases from V and 8 bases from J, leaving 9 bases between. Germline lookup yields CDR1 KGHDR and CDR2 SFDVKD. CDR3 length equals 13 residues. DNA for the CDR3: TGTGCCACCAGTGATTCTAGAGCGGATGAGCAGTTCTTC. Translating gives CATSDSRADEQFF.

CDR3 sequence (DNA): TGTGCCAGCAGCCACTATCAGAGCGGGGGGGCCTACAATGAGCAGTTCTTC. This gives the protein CASSHYQSGGAYNEQFF. The chain employs TRBV3-1 and TRBJ2-1, with 10 positions matching TRBD2. The germline V gene encodes CDR1 LGHDT and CDR2 YNNKEL (reference sequence). There are 17 residues in the CDR3. V gave up 3 bases and J gave up 2 bases; unmatched junction bases: 7.

This clonotype was seen only a few times. The rearrangement joins TRBV12-3 or TRBV12-4 to TRBJ1-2; tentative D call: TRBD1 (6 bases). The ends were cut back, 7 bases at V and 7 bases at J, with 10 bases in the middle. This CDR3 is 11 amino acids long. The CDR3 DNA sequence: TGTGCCAGCACCCTAGGGGGTGGCTACACCTTC. Translating it yields CASTLGGGYTF.

The CDR3 spells CASSEPQGPPQHF. The CDR3 bases are TGTGCCAGCAGTGAACCACAGGGGCCGCCCCAGCATTTT. The chain links TRBV12-3 or TRBV12-4 to TRBJ1-5, with 7 bases aligning to TRBD1. The CDR3 loop spans 13 amino acids. Unmatched junction bases numbered 7, after V lost 5 bases and J lost 9 bases.

This clonotype was seen more than once but under ten times. This chain uses TRBV7-9 with TRBJ1-6, with D hard to call. This CDR3 comprises 16 residues. The germline V and J ends were trimmed by 3 bases and 9 bases, with 18 bases remaining between them. Germline V gives CDR1 SEHNR, CDR2 FQNEAQ (reference sequence). CDR3 in DNA: TGTGCCAGCAGCTTTGGTCCGGAGGGCTTCGGTTCACCCCTCCACTTT. Protein: CASSFGPEGFGSPLHF.

This chain connects TRBV20-1 to TRBJ2-4; D call uncertain. The CDR3 has 13 residues. The V gene's germline CDR1 is DFQATT and CDR2 SNEGSKA (reference sequence). The V end was cut by 6 bases, the J end by 10 bases, with 19 bases between. CDR3 protein: CSADGKGTDIQYF. The CDR3 DNA sequence: TGCAGTGCCGACGGAAAGGGTACGGATATTCAGTACTTC.

This sequence joins TRBV20-1 and TRBJ2-2; no clear D. Germline V gene lookup returns CDR1 DFQATT and CDR2 SNEGSKA (reference sequence). V dropped 5 bases and J dropped 4 bases, with 17 bases sitting between them. This CDR3 contains 15 residues. The DNA of the CDR3 is TGCAGTGCTCCTTTATGGTCCTTCGGCACCGGGGAGCTGTTTTTT. Translating it yields CSAPLWSFGTGELFF.

The gene calls are TRBV28 and TRBJ1-1; D may be TRBD1 (5 bases). Trimming shortened V by 4 bases and J by 5 bases, and 14 bases separated the two germline ends. CDR3 length: 14 residues. Per the germline V gene, CDR1 is MDHEN and CDR2 is SYDVKM. The CDR3 spells CASSSSRGVTEAFF. DNA of the CDR3: TGTGCCAGCAGTTCCTCTCGAGGGGTGACTGAAGCTTTCTTT. Based on the CDR3 plus reference TRBV28 and TRBJ1-1, the full variable domain is DVKVTQSSRYLVKRTGEKVFLECVQDMDHENMFWYRQDPGLGLRLIYFSYDVKMKEKGDIPEGYSVSREKKERFSLILESASTNQTSMYLCASSSSRGVTEAFFGQGTRLTVV.

This chain joins TRBV12-3 or TRBV12-4 and TRBJ1-1; 7 bases are a match to TRBD1. The CDR3 consists of 15 residues. With 7 bases clipped from V and 4 bases from J, the junction kept 12 bases outside the gene matches. CDR3 amino acids: CASIDGVDRVTEAFF. The CDR3, as DNA: TGTGCCAGCATCGATGGGGTCGACAGGGTCACTGAAGCTTTCTTT.

About this clonotype itself: The conserved phenylalanine or tryptophan is not found at the CDR3 terminus, so this likely reflects a read error. The chain has TRBV7-9 and TRBJ1-1, with TRBD1 identical over 9 bases. Losses at the gene ends were 5 bases for V and 4 bases for J; bases not matched to a gene: 2. This CDR3 has 13 residues. The V gene's germline CDR1 is SEHNR and CDR2 FQNEAQ (reference sequence). This chain's CDR3 is CASSQGQGTEAFL. The DNA of the CDR3 is TGTGCCAGCAGCCAGGGACAGGGCACTGAAGCTTTCTTG.

This clonotype appeared a few times. The chain carries TRBV4-1 and TRBJ1-6; a possible D gene is TRBD1 (5 bases). This CDR3 spans 16 amino acids. The germline gives CDR1 MGHRA, CDR2 YSYEKL. With 0 bases removed from V and 8 bases from J, the gap between germline ends came to 14 bases. The CDR3 nucleotides are TGCGCCAGCAGCCAAGATCCTGGACACCGATATTCACCCCTCCACTTT. It translates to CASSQDPGHRYSPLHF.

This clonotype has a handful of counts. This sequence joins TRBV28 and TRBJ2-7; possibly TRBD1 for D (6 bases). The CDR3 is 15 amino acids. Germline CDR1 MDHEN, CDR2 SYDVKM. Trimming removed 2 bases from V and 0 bases from J, with 11 bases in between. The CDR3 DNA reads as TGTGCCAGCAGTTTAGGGCAGGGGTTCTCCTACGAGCAGTACTTC. This gives the protein CASSLGQGFSYEQYF.

This clonotype was picked up a small number of times. V gene TRBV5-1 combines with J gene TRBJ2-1; 8 nucleotides align to TRBD2. The CDR3 spans 16 residues. The V gene end was trimmed by 4 bases and the J gene end by 2 bases; junction bases not matched to a gene: 8. CDR1 and CDR2 from the germline V gene are SGHRS and YFSETQ. CDR3 loop: CASSPPIGGAYNEQFF. The DNA for the CDR3 is TGCGCCAGCAGCCCACCCATCGGGGGGGCCTACAATGAGCAGTTCTTC.

V gene TRBV4-1 combines with J gene TRBJ1-5; tentative D call: TRBD1 (5 bases). This CDR3 is 13 amino acids long. Trimming shortened V by 5 bases and J by 9 bases, and 14 bases separated the two germline ends. The V gene's germline CDR1 is MGHRA and CDR2 YSYEKL. The CDR3 DNA is TGCGCCAGCAGCGCTGAGAGGGGAGGGCCCCAGCATTTT. This translates into CASSAERGGPQHF.

This clonotype has more than one count but fewer than ten. A junction end diverges from the germline sequence, so it may reflect a read error. V usage is TRBV12-3 or TRBV12-4 and J usage is TRBJ2-3, with 7 bases aligning to TRBD1. The CDR3 runs 18 residues. The CDR3 DNA sequence: TGTGTCAGCGGTTTAACGGACAGGCCTAATCCTAGCACAGATACGCAGTATTTT. This encodes CVSGLTDRPNPSTDTQYF.